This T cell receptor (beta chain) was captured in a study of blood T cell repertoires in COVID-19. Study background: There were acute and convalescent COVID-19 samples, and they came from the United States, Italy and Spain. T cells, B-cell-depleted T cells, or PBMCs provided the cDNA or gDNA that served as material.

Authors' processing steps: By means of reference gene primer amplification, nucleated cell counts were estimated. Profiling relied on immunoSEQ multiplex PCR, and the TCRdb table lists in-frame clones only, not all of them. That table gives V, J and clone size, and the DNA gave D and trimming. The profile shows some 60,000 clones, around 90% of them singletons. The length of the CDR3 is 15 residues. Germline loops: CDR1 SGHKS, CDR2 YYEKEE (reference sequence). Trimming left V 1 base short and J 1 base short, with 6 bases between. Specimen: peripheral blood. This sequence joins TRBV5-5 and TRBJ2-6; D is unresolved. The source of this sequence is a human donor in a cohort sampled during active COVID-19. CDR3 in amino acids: CASSLLFSGANVLTF. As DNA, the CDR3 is TGTGCCAGCAGCTTGTTATTTTCTGGGGCCAACGTCCTGACTTTC. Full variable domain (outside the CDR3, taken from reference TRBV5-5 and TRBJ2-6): DAGVTQSPTHLIKTRGQQVTLRCSPISGHKSVSWYQQVLGQGPQFIFQYYEKEERGRGNFPDRFSARQFPNYSSELNVNALLLGDSALYLCASSLLFSGANVLTFGAGSRLTVL.